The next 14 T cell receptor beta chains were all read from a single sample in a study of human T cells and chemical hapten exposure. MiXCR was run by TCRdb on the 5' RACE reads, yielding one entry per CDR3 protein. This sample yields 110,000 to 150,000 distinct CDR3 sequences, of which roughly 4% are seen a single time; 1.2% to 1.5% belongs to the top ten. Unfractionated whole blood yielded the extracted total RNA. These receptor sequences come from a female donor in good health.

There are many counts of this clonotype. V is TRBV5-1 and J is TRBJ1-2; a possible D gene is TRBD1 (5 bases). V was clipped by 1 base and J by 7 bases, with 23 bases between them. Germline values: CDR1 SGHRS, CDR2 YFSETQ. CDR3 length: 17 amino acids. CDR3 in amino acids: CASSLYPGGTQDLGYTF. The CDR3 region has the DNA TGCGCCAGCAGCTTGTATCCCGGAGGGACCCAGGATCTTGGCTACACCTTC.

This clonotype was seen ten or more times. CDR3 protein: CASKNRGQLQYF. In DNA, the CDR3 is TGTGCCAGCAAAAACAGAGGACAGTTGCAGTACTTC. This chain connects TRBV6-5 to TRBJ2-7, with D tentatively TRBD1 (6 bases). V lost 7 bases and J 9 bases, leaving 16 bases between the germline ends. The length of the CDR3 is 12 residues. CDR1 and CDR2 (germline): MNHEY, SVGAGI.

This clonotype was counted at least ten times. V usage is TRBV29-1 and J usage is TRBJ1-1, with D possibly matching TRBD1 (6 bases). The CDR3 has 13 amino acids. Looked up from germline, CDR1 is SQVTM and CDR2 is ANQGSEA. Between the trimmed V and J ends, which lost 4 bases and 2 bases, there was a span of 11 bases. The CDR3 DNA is TGCAGCGTTGCAGGGGCGGGAAACACTGAAGCTTTCTTT. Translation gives CSVAGAGNTEAFF.

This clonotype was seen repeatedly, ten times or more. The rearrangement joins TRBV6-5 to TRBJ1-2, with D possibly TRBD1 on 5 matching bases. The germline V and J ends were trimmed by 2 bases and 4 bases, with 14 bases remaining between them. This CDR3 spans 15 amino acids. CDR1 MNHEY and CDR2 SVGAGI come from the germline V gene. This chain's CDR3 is CASSYRGGGVYGYTF. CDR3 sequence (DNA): TGTGCCAGCAGTTACCGGGGGGGAGGTGTCTATGGCTACACCTTC.

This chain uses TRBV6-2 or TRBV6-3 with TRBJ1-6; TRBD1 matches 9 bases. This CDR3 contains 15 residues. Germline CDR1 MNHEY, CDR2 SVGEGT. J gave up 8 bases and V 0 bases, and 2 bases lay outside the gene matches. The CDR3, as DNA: TGTGCCAGCAGTTACTCGACAGGGGGTGATTCACCCCTCCACTTT. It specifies CASSYSTGGDSPLHF.

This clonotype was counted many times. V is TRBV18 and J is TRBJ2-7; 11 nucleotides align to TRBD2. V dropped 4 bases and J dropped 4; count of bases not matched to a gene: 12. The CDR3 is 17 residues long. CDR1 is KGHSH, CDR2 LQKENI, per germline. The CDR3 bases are TGTGCCAGCTCACTGACCCCCCTAGCGGGGGGAGGGTACGAGCAGTACTTC. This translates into CASSLTPLAGGGYEQYF.

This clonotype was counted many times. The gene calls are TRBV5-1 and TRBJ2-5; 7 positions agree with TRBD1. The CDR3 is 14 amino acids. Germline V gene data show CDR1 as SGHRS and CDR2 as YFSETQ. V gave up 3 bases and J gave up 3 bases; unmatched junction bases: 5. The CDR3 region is CASSWGQTKETQYF. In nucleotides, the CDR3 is TGCGCCAGCAGCTGGGGACAGACGAAAGAGACCCAGTACTTC.

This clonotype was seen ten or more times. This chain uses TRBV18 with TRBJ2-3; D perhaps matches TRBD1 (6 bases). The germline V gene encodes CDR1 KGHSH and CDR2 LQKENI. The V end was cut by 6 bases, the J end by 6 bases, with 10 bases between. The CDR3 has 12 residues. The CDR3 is CASSGTLDTQYF. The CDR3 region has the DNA TGTGCCAGCTCGGGGACATTGGATACGCAGTATTTT.

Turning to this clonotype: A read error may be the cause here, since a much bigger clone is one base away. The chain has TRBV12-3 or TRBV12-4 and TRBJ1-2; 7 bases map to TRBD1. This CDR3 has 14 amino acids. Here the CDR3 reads CASSPDRVFYGDTF. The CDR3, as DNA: TGTGCCAGCAGCCCCGACAGGGTGTTCTATGGCGACACCTTC.

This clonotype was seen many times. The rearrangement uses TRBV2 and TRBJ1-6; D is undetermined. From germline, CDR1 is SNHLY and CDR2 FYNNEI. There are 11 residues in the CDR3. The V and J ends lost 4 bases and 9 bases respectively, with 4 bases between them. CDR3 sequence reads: CASSGSSPLHF. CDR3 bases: TGTGCCAGCAGTGGAAGTTCACCCCTCCACTTT.

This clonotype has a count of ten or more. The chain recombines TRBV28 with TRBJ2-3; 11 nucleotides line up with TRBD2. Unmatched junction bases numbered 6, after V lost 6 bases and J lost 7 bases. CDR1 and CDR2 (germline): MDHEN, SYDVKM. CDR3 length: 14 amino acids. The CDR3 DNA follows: TGTGCCAGCAGCTCGGGACTAGCGGCCTATACGCAGTATTTT. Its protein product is CASSSGLAAYTQYF. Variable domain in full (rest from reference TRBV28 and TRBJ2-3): DVKVTQSSRYLVKRTGEKVFLECVQDMDHENMFWYRQDPGLGLRLIYFSYDVKMKEKGDIPEGYSVSREKKERFSLILESASTNQTSMYLCASSSGLAAYTQYFGPGTRLTVL.

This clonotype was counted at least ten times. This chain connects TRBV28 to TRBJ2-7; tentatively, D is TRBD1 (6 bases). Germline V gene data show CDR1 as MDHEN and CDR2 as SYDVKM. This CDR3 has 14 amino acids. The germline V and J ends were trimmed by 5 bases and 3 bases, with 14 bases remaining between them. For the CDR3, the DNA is TGTGCCAGCAGTCCACGACAGGACCGCTACGAGCAGTACTTC. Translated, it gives CASSPRQDRYEQYF.

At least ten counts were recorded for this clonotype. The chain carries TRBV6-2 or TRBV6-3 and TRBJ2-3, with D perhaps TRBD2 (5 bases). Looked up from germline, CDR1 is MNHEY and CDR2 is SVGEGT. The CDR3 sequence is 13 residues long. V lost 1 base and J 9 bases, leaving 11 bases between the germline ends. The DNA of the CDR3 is TGTGCCAGCAGTTACTATCCCCCGGGGACGCAGTATTTT. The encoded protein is CASSYYPPGTQYF.

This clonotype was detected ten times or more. In nucleotides, the CDR3 is TGCGCCAGCAGCGTTACGGGACAGGGCCCGACGCAGTATTTT. This gives the protein CASSVTGQGPTQYF. The chain joins TRBV5-1 to TRBJ2-3, with 9 bases identical to TRBD1. This CDR3 contains 14 residues. The germline V gene has CDR1 SGHRS and CDR2 YFSETQ. V lost 4 bases, J lost 9 bases, and 9 bases stayed unmatched.